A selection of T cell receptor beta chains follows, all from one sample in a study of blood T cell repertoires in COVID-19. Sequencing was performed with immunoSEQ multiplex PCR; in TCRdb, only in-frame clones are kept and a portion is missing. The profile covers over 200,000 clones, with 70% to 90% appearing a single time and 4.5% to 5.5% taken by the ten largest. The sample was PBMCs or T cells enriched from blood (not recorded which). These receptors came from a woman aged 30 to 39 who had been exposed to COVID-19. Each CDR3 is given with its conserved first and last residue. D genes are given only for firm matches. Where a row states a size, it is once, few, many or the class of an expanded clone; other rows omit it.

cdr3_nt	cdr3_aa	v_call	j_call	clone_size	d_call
TGCAGTGCAGCAAACAGGCTCGAGCAGTACTTC	CSAANRLEQYF	TRBV20-1	TRBJ2-7	-	-
TGTGCCAGCAGCTTGGGACAGGGAAGAGAGACCCAGTACTTC	CASSLGQGRETQYF	TRBV11-2	TRBJ2-5	-	TRBD1
TGTGCCAGCAGTCAGTCCGGGGGATCACCCCTCCACTTT	CASSQSGGSPLHF	TRBV6-5	TRBJ1-6	-	-
TGTGCCAGCAGTTACAGCCGGTATAATGAAAAACTGTTTTTT	CASSYSRYNEKLFF	TRBV6-5	TRBJ1-4	-	-
TGTGCCTGTTCACAGGGAACTACACCCCTCCACTTT	CACSQGTTPLHF	TRBV30	TRBJ1-6	-	-
TGTGCCAGCAGAGCAGGGGCCTATGGCTACACCTTC	CASRAGAYGYTF	TRBV6-6	TRBJ1-2	-	-
TGTGCCCGCTATCGTCGGGCGGGGCTGTACGAGCAGTACTTC	CARYRRAGLYEQYF	TRBV19	TRBJ2-7	-	-
TGTGCCAGCAGCCAAGGGGCTGAGAACACCATATATTTT	CASSQGAENTIYF	TRBV3-1/TRBV3-2	TRBJ1-3	-	-
TGTGCCACCAGCAGAGGTCAGCAGGGTTCCCCCCTCCACTTT	CATSRGQQGSPLHF	TRBV15	TRBJ1-6	-	-
TGTGCCAGCAGCTTGAGGGAGAACTCCTACAATGAGCAGTTCTTC	CASSLRENSYNEQFF	TRBV5-8	TRBJ2-1	few	-
TGTGCCAGCAGCCCTCCCGGACTAGCGGGATACAATGAGCAGTTCTTC	CASSPPGLAGYNEQFF	TRBV4-2	TRBJ2-1	-	TRBD2
TGTGCCAGCAGTCGACTAGCGGGTGCCACAGATACGCAGTATTTT	CASSRLAGATDTQYF	TRBV6-5	TRBJ2-3	-	TRBD2
TGTGCCAGCAGTTTCACCGGGACAGGGTCCTACGAGCAGTACTTC	CASSFTGTGSYEQYF	TRBV28	TRBJ2-7	-	TRBD1
TGCGCCAGCAGCCCGGGGACTAGCATTTTCGATGAGCAGTTCTTC	CASSPGTSIFDEQFF	TRBV5-1	TRBJ2-1	-	TRBD2
TGTGCCAGCAGCTTAGCCGGGACAGCAAACACCGGGGAGCTGTTTTTT	CASSLAGTANTGELFF	TRBV7-6	TRBJ2-2	once	TRBD1
TGTGCCAGCAGCTTGGGCGGCACGCTAACTAAAAGCTACACCTTC	CASSLGGTLTKSYTF	TRBV5-6	TRBJ1-2	-	-
TGCGCCAGCAGCTCGGGCCGGGGGGACGAGCAGTACTTC	CASSSGRGDEQYF	TRBV10-2	TRBJ2-7	once	TRBD2
TGTGCCAGCAGCCTCGACTCCGGGACAGGGGCTGGGGCCAACGTCCTGACTTTC	CASSLDSGTGAGANVLTF	TRBV5-4	TRBJ2-6	once	TRBD1
TGCGCCAGCAGCTTGGACAGAGGCTCAGGGGCGGTCGCAACTAATGAAAAACTGTTTTTT	CASSLDRGSGAVATNEKLFF	TRBV5-1	TRBJ1-4	-	-
TGCGCCAGCAGCCCTGCCGGGACTAGCTCCTACAATGAGCAGTTCTTC	CASSPAGTSSYNEQFF	TRBV4-1	TRBJ2-1	-	TRBD2
TGTGCCAGCAGTTACGCAGGGGCTACCTACGAGCAGTACTTC	CASSYAGATYEQYF	TRBV6-5	TRBJ2-7	-	-
TGTGCCAGCAGCGTAGTAAACAGGGGGCCGCTGGTCTATGGCTACACCTTC	CASSVVNRGPLVYGYTF	TRBV9	TRBJ1-2	-	TRBD1
TGCAGCGTTGGACGGACAGGCGGGCCCTTAGCCGAGCAGTACTTC	CSVGRTGGPLAEQYF	TRBV29-1	TRBJ2-7	once	TRBD1
TGTGCCAGCAATGACAGATATGACTCCTATAATTCACCCCTCCACTTT	CASNDRYDSYNSPLHF	TRBV6-1	TRBJ1-6	-	-
TGTGCCATCGGCTCCCTGACTAGCGACACAGATACGCAGTATTTT	CAIGSLTSDTDTQYF	TRBV10-3	TRBJ2-3	-	TRBD2
TGTGCCAGCAGCTTGGCCTTACAGACGCCCTTCCCCCAGCATTTT	CASSLALQTPFPQHF	TRBV5-5	TRBJ1-5	-	-
TGTGCCAGCAGTCGAGGTGGGGGGGCCGATGAGCAGTTCTTC	CASSRGGGADEQFF	TRBV27	TRBJ2-1	few	-
TGTGCCACCAGCACCGGGACAGCCTTGTGGCCCATCTTC	CATSTGTALWPIF	TRBV15	TRBJ1-2	-	TRBD1
TGTGCCAGCAGCGTAGATCCCCGAGGAGGAGAGACCCAGTACTTC	CASSVDPRGGETQYF	TRBV9	TRBJ2-5	-	-
TGTGCCTGGAGTTTTTCGACAGGCCGCTATGGCTACACCTTC	CAWSFSTGRYGYTF	TRBV30	TRBJ1-2	-	-
TGTGCCAGCAGCGTAGTGGCCAGGGAGAACACCGGGGAGCTGTTTTTT	CASSVVARENTGELFF	TRBV9	TRBJ2-2	-	-
TGTGCCAGCAGTCGTGGACAGTACAATGAGCAGTTCTTC	CASSRGQYNEQFF	TRBV11-3	TRBJ2-1	-	-
TGTGCCAGCAGCGCGGGGATCAATCAGCCCCAGCATTTT	CASSAGINQPQHF	TRBV9	TRBJ1-5	-	-
TGTGCCAGCAGCCAAGAAACAGGGTATAATTCACCCCTCCACTTT	CASSQETGYNSPLHF	TRBV3-1/TRBV3-2	TRBJ1-6	-	-
TGTGCCAGCAGCGCCGGGACTAGCGATGAGCAGTTCTTC	CASSAGTSDEQFF	TRBV9	TRBJ2-1	few	TRBD2
TGTGCCAGCAGTTACTCGAAGAGGCTCCAGCCCCAGCATTTT	CASSYSKRLQPQHF	TRBV6-5	TRBJ1-5	-	-
TGTGCCAGCTCACCACCGGCAGGGAATGTGGGGTACCAAGAGACCCAGTACTTC	CASSPPAGNVGYQETQYF	TRBV18	TRBJ2-5	-	-
TGTGCCAGCAGCTACAGCGACAGATTTAACTATGGCTACACCTTC	CASSYSDRFNYGYTF	TRBV7-9	TRBJ1-2	-	-
TGCGCCAGCAGCTTAACAGCGGGGGGTAGAGATACGCAGTATTTT	CASSLTAGGRDTQYF	TRBV5-1	TRBJ2-3	-	TRBD2
TGTGCCAGCAGCCCCTTCGGACTAGGGTCGAATGAGCAGTTCTTC	CASSPFGLGSNEQFF	TRBV7-2	TRBJ2-1	-	TRBD2
TGCGCCAGCAGGAAACAGGGTGGGGAAAAACTGTTTTTT	CASRKQGGEKLFF	TRBV5-1	TRBJ1-4	few	-
TGCGCCAGCTTTCGGGACAGGAACATCAATCAGCCCCAGCATTTT	CASFRDRNINQPQHF	TRBV10-2	TRBJ1-5	-	TRBD1
TGTGCCAGCAGACGGACAGGGGTAAACGAGCAGTACTTC	CASRRTGVNEQYF	TRBV27	TRBJ2-7	-	TRBD1
TGTGCCAGCAGCCTCTACAGGGTCCCAAACACCGGGGAGCTGTTTTTT	CASSLYRVPNTGELFF	TRBV7-9	TRBJ2-2	-	-
TGCGCCAGCAGCTTGGAGACAGGGGCTGGGGGCTACACCTTC	CASSLETGAGGYTF	TRBV5-1	TRBJ1-2	-	TRBD1
TGTGCCAGTAGTATGGGGCCCAAGGGCACTGAAGCTTTCTTT	CASSMGPKGTEAFF	TRBV19	TRBJ1-1	-	-
TGTGCCAGCATGCCGGGACACTACTCTGGAAACACCATATATTTT	CASMPGHYSGNTIYF	TRBV5-8	TRBJ1-3	-	-
TGTGCCAGCAGCCCTGGACAGGGGAACTACAATGAGCAGTTCTTC	CASSPGQGNYNEQFF	TRBV7-7	TRBJ2-1	-	TRBD1
TGTGCCAGCGGACAGGGAGGAACCTACGAGCAGTACTTC	CASGQGGTYEQYF	TRBV6-5	TRBJ2-7	-	TRBD1
TGCGCCAGCAGCCTACTTACAGGGGGGAACACCGGGGAGCTGTTTTTT	CASSLLTGGNTGELFF	TRBV5-1	TRBJ2-2	-	TRBD1
TGTGCCATCAGTGAGAGGGGACTAGGGGATGGTGAGCAGTTCTTC	CAISERGLGDGEQFF	TRBV10-3	TRBJ2-1	once	TRBD2
TGTGCAAGTCGCTGTAACAGGGGGCGGGAAGCCTACGAGCAGTACTTC	CASRCNRGREAYEQYF	TRBV12-2	TRBJ2-7	-	-
TGTGCCAGCAGATCACCCGACAGGGCCGGAAACACCATATATTTT	CASRSPDRAGNTIYF	TRBV25-1	TRBJ1-3	-	TRBD1
TGCGCCAGCAGCTTGGAGGGACTAGCGGGGGGTGAGCAGTTCTTC	CASSLEGLAGGEQFF	TRBV5-1	TRBJ2-1	-	TRBD2
TGTGCCAGCAGTCCGGTGTATAATTCACCCCTCCACTTT	CASSPVYNSPLHF	TRBV12-3/TRBV12-4	TRBJ1-6	-	-
TGTGCCAGCAGCAACAGGTGGTCGTTGGACGAGCAGTACTTC	CASSNRWSLDEQYF	TRBV6-5	TRBJ2-7	-	-
TGTGCCAGCAGTTTCACAGGGGGGATTTATGAAAAACTGTTTTTT	CASSFTGGIYEKLFF	TRBV27	TRBJ1-4	-	TRBD1
TGTGCTAGTGGTTTGAATCGACAGGAGTTCAATCAGCCCCAGCATTTT	CASGLNRQEFNQPQHF	TRBV12-5	TRBJ1-5	-	-
TGTGCCAGCAGCGCGGGGGGACAGGGGGCAAACGAGCAGTACTTC	CASSAGGQGANEQYF	TRBV9	TRBJ2-7	-	TRBD1